These 5 T cell receptor beta chains came from one sample sequenced in a study of human T cells and chemical hapten exposure (dated by TCRdb to the early 2020s). To prepare the library, 5' RACE was applied. TCRdb shows the sequencer as Illumina MiSeq. TCRdb redid the processing of the public reads, applying fastp at Q25 and MiXCR, and retained in-frame beta chains. Rows with a matching CDR3 protein are joined into one entry that keeps the most common DNA and genes. The sample includes more than 75,000 distinct CDR3 sequences, with approximately 15% observed a single time. Around 7% of the sample goes to the ten largest clones. Unfractionated whole blood was collected in Tempus Blood RNA tubes, and total RNA was extracted from that blood. The receptors here all came from a female donor in good health.

This clonotype was seen many times. This chain links TRBV29-1 with TRBJ2-7; 10 bases are a match to TRBD1. The length of the CDR3 is 13 residues. Germline-derived CDR1 and CDR2 are SQVTM and ANQGSEA. The ends lost 7 bases at V and 3 bases at J; junction bases unmatched: 6. The CDR3 loop reads CSASGQGDYEQYF. CDR3 bases: TGCAGCGCCAGCGGACAGGGGGACTACGAGCAGTACTTC.

The rearrangement links TRBV7-6 to TRBJ1-1, with 10 bases identical to TRBD1. Germline CDR1 SGHVS, CDR2 FNYEAQ. V lost 4 bases, J lost 0 bases, and 5 bases stayed unmatched. This CDR3 has 16 amino acids. CDR3 DNA: TGTGCCAGCAGCTCCCGGGACAGGGGTATGAACACTGAAGCTTTCTTT. Protein: CASSSRDRGMNTEAFF.

This clonotype was observed a handful of times. The V gene is TRBV27, the J gene TRBJ2-4; no clear D. Germline V gives CDR1 MNHEY, CDR2 SMNVEV (reference sequence). There are 15 residues in the CDR3. Trimming removed 5 bases at V and 0 bases at J, with 11 bases between. The CDR3 region is CASSPIQGAKNIQYF. CDR3 nucleotide sequence: TGTGCCAGCAGTCCTATCCAAGGAGCCAAAAACATTCAGTACTTC.

Here the CDR3 DNA reads TGTGCCAGCAGTCCCTCACGGGGGCACCCTGTCAACTATGGCTACACCTTC. Its translation: CASSPSRGHPVNYGYTF. The V and J genes are TRBV12-3 or TRBV12-4 and TRBJ1-2; D possibly corresponds to TRBD1 (6 bases). This CDR3 spans 17 amino acids. V was pared by 5 bases and J by 2 bases, with 21 bases between.

This chain connects TRBV14 to TRBJ1-4, with a weak D call TRBD1 (6 bases). The CDR3 covers 19 residues. Between the trimmed V and J ends, which lost 5 bases and 0 bases, there was a span of 22 bases. Looked up from germline, CDR1 is SGHDN and CDR2 is FVKESK. In DNA, the CDR3 is TGTGCCAGCAGCGAGACAGGCCTGTGGAGCCGTACAACTAATGAAAAACTGTTTTTT. This sequence encodes CASSETGLWSRTTNEKLFF. Full variable domain (missing parts from reference TRBV14 and TRBJ1-4): EAGVTQFPSHSVIEKGQTVTLRCDPISGHDNLYWYRRVMGKEIKFLLHFVKESKQDESGMPNNRFLAERTGGTYSTLKVQPAELEDSGVYFCASSETGLWSRTTNEKLFFGSGTQLSVL.